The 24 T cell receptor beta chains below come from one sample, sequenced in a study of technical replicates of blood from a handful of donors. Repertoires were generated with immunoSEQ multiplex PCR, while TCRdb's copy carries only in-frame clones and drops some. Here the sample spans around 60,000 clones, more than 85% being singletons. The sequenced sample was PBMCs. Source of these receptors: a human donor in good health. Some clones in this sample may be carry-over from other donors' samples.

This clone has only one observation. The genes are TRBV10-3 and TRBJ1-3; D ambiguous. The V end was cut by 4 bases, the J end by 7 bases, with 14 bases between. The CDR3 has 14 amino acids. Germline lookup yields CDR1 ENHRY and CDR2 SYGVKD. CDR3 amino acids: CAISGRATRNTIYF. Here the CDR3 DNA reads TGTGCCATCAGTGGAAGAGCGACTCGGAACACCATATATTTT.

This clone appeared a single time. The CDR3 nucleotides read TGTGCCAGCATTACCGGGAAGAGTGGCTACACCTTC. It specifies CASITGKSGYTF. The chain links TRBV6-1 to TRBJ1-2; D not resolved. V lost 7 bases to trimming and J lost 7 bases, with 13 bases between them. Germline V gene data show CDR1 as MNHNS and CDR2 as SASEGT. The CDR3 length is 12 residues.

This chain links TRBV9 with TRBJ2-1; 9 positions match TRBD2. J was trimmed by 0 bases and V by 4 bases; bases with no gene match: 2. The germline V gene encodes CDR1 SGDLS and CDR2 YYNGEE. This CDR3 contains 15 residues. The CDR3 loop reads CASSPLAGSYNEQFF. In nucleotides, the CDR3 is TGTGCCAGCAGCCCACTAGCGGGCTCCTACAATGAGCAGTTCTTC.

The DNA for the CDR3 is TGTGCCAGCAGCCTCCGCACCGGGACAGGGGGCCACAATGAGCAGTTCTTC. Translation gives CASSLRTGTGGHNEQFF. The chain couples TRBV13 to TRBJ2-1; 12 nucleotides agree with TRBD1. The CDR3 runs 17 residues. The V gene's germline CDR1 is PRHDT and CDR2 FYEKMQ (reference sequence). Trimming took 5 bases from V and 5 from J; bases not matched to a gene: 10. Drawing the rest from reference TRBV13 and TRBJ2-1, the complete variable domain is AAGVIQSPRHLIKEKRETATLKCYPIPRHDTVYWYQQGPGQDPQFLISFYEKMQSDKGSIPDRFSAQQFSDYHSELNMSSLELGDSALYFCASSLRTGTGGHNEQFFGPGTRLTVL.

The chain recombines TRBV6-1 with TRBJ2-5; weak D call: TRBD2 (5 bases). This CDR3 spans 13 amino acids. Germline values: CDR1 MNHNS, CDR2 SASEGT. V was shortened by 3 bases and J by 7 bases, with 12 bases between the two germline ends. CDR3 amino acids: CASSDRLHPTQYF. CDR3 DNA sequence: TGTGCCAGCAGTGACAGACTACACCCGACCCAGTACTTC.

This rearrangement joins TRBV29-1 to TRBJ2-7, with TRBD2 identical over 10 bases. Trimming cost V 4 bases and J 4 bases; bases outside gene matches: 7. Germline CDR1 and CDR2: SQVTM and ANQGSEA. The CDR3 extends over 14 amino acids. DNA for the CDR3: TGCAGCGTTGTTGGGCTAGCGGGAGTTTACGAGCAGTACTTC. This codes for CSVVGLAGVYEQYF.

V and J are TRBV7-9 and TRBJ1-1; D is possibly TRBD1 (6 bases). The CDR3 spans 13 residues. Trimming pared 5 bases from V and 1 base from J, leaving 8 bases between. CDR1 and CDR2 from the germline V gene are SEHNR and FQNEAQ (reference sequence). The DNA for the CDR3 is TGTGCCAGCAGCCGGACAGAGAACACTGAAGCTTTCTTT. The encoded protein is CASSRTENTEAFF.

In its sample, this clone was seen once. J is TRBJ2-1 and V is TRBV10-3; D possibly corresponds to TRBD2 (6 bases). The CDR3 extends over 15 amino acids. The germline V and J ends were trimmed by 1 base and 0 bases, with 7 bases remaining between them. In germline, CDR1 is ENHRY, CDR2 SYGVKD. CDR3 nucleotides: TGTGCCATCAGTGAGTTCGGGAGCTCCTACAATGAGCAGTTCTTC. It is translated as CAISEFGSSYNEQFF.

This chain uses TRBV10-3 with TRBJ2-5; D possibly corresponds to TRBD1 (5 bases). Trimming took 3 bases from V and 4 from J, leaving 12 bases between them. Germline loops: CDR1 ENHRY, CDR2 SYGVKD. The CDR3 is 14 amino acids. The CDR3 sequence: CAISDRGDGETQYF. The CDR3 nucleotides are TGTGCCATCAGTGATAGGGGCGACGGAGAGACCCAGTACTTC.

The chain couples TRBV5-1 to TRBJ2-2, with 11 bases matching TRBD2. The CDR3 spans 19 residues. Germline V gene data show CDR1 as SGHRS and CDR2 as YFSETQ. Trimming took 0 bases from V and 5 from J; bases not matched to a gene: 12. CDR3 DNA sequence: TGCGCCAGCAGCTTGGTCGGCCTAGCGGGAGGCTTGGGTACCGGGGAGCTGTTTTTT. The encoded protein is CASSLVGLAGGLGTGELFF.

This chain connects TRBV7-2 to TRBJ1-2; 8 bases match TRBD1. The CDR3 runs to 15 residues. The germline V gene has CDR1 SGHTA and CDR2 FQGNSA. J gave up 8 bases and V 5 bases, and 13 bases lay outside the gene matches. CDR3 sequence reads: CASSPGQGGLPGYTF. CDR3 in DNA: TGTGCCAGCAGCCCCGGACAGGGAGGGCTTCCAGGCTACACCTTC.

In nucleotides, the CDR3 is TGTGCCAGTAGTACAGGGACAGGGGTCAATCAGCCCCAGCATTTT. This translates into CASSTGTGVNQPQHF. The chain is built from TRBV19 and TRBJ1-5, with TRBD1 matching over 10 bases. Trimming removed 4 bases from V and 3 bases from J; junction bases left unmatched: 3. The germline V gene encodes CDR1 LNHDA and CDR2 SQIVND (reference sequence). This CDR3 region has 15 residues.

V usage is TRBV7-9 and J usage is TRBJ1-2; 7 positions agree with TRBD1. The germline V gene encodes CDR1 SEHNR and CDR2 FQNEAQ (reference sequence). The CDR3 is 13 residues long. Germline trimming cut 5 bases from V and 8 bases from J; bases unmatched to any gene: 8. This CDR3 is CASSRDRVEGYTF. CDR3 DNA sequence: TGTGCCAGCAGCCGAGACAGGGTTGAAGGCTACACCTTC.

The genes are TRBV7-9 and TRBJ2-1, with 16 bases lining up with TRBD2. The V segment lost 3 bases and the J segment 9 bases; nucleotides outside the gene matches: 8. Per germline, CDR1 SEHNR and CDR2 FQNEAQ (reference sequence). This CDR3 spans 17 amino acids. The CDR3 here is CASSLGTSGRGRGEQFF. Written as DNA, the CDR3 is TGTGCCAGCAGCTTGGGGACTAGCGGGAGGGGAAGGGGTGAGCAGTTCTTC.

The CDR3 DNA reads as TGTGCCACCAGCAGAGGGGGGGGAAATGAGCAGTTCTTC. This translates into CATSRGGGNEQFF. The chain couples TRBV15 to TRBJ2-1, with 7 bases matching TRBD2. J lost 7 bases, V lost 1 base, and 1 base had no gene match. From germline, CDR1 is LNHNV and CDR2 YYDKDF (reference sequence). There are 13 residues in the CDR3.

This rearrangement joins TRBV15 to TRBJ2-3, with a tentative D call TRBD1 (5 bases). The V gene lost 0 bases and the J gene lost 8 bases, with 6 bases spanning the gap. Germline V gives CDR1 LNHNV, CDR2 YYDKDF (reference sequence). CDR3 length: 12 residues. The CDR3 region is CATSRDQGTQYF. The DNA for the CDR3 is TGTGCCACCAGCAGAGATCAGGGTACGCAGTATTTT.

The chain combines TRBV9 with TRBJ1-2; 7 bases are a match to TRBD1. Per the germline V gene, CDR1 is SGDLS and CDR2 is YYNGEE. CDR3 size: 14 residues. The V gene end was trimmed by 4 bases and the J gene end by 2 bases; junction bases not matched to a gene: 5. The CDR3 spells CASSPRQGNYGYTF. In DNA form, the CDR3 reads TGTGCCAGCAGCCCAAGACAGGGAAACTATGGCTACACCTTC.

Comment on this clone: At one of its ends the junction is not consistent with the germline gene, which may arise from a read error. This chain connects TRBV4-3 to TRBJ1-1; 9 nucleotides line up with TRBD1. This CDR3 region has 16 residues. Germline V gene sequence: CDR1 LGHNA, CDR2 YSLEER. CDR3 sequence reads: CASSEDRGKLRGYCFF. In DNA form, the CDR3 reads TGCGCCAGCAGCGAAGACAGGGGGAAGCTCCGAGGGTATTGTTTCTTT.

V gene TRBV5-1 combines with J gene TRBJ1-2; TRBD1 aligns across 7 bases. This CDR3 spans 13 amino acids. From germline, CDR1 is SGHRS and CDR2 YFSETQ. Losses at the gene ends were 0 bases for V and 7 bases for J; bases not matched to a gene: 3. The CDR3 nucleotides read TGCGCCAGCAGCTTGGAAGGGGGCGGTGGCTACACCTTC. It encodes CASSLEGGGGYTF.

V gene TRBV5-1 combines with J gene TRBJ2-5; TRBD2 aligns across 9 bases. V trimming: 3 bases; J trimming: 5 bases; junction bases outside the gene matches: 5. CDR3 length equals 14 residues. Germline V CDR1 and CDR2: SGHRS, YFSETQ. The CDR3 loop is CASSSAGGRETQYF. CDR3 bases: TGCGCCAGCAGCTCCGCGGGAGGGAGGGAGACCCAGTACTTC.

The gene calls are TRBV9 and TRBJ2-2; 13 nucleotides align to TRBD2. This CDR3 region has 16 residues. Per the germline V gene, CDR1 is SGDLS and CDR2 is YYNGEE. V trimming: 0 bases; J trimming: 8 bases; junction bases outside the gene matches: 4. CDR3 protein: CASSVGGLAGSGELFF. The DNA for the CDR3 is TGTGCCAGCAGCGTAGGGGGACTAGCGGGAAGTGGGGAGCTGTTTTTT.

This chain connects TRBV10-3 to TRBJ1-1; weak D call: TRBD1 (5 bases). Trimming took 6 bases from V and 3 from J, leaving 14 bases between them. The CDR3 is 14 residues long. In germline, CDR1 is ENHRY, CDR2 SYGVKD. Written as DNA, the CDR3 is TGTGCCATCAGAGCCGGACAATTGGACACTGAAGCTTTCTTT. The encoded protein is CAIRAGQLDTEAFF.

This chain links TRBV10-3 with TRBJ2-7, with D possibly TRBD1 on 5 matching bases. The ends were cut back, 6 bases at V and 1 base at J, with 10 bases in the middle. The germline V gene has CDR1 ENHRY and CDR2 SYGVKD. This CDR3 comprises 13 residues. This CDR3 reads CAIRGPESYEQYF. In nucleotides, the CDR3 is TGTGCCATCAGGGGGCCAGAGTCCTACGAGCAGTACTTC.

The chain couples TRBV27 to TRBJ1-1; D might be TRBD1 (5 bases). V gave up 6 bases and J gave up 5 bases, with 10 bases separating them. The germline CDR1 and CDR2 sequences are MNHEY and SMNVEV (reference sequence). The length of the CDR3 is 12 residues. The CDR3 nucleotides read TGTGCCAGCAGAGGTCAGGGAACTGAAGCTTTCTTT. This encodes CASRGQGTEAFF.